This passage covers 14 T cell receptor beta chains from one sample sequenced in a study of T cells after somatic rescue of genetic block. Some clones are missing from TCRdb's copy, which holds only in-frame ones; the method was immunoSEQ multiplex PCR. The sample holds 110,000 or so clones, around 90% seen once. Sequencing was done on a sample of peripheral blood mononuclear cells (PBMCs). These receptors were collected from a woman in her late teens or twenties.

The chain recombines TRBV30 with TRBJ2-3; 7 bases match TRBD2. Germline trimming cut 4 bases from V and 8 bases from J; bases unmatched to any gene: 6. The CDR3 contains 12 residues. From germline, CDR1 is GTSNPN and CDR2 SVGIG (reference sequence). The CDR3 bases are TGTGCCTGGAAACCCTCGGGGGGTACGCAGTATTTT. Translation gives CAWKPSGGTQYF.

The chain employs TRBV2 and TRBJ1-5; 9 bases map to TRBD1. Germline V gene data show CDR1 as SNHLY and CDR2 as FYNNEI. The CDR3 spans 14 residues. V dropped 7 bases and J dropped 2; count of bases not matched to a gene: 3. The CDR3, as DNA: TGTGCCAGCAACTGGGACAGGGGCAATCAGCCCCAGCATTTT. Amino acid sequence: CASNWDRGNQPQHF.

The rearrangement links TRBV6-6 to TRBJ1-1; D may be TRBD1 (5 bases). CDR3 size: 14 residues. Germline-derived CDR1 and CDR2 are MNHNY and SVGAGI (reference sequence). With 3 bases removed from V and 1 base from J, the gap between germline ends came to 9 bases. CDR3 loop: CASSYGTANTEAFF. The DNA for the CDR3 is TGTGCCAGCAGTTATGGGACCGCGAACACTGAAGCTTTCTTT.

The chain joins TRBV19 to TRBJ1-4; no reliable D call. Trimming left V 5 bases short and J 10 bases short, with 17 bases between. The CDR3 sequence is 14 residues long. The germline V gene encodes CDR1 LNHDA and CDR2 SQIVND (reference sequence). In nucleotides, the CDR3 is TGTGCCAGTAGTGCCCGATCCGGCGGTGGAAAACTGTTTTTT. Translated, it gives CASSARSGGGKLFF.

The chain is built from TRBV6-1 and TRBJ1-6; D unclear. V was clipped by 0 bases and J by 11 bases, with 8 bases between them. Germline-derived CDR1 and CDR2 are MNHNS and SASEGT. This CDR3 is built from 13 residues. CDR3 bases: TGTGCCAGCAGTGAAGCAGAAAAACCACCCCTCCACTTT. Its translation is CASSEAEKPPLHF.

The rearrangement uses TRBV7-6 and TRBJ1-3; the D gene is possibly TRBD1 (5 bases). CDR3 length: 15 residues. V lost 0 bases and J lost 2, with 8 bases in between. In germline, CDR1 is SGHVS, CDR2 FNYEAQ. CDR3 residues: CASSLAVGPGNTIYF. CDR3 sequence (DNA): TGTGCCAGCAGCTTAGCGGTGGGACCTGGAAACACCATATATTTT.

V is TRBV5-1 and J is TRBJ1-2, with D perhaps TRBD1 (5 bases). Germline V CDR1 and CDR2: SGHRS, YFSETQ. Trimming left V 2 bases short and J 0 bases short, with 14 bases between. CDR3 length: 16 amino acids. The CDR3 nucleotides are TGCGCCAGCAGCTTAAAGACAGCCCCCACTAACTATGGCTACACCTTC. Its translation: CASSLKTAPTNYGYTF.

The DNA for the CDR3 is TGTGCCAGCAGTGACCCCCCGGGACGGCGGAACACTGAAGCTTTCTTT. This translates into CASSDPPGRRNTEAFF. The V call is TRBV2, the J call TRBJ1-1; weak D call: TRBD1 (5 bases). The CDR3 consists of 16 residues. Germline CDR1 SNHLY, CDR2 FYNNEI. The V end lost 3 bases, the J end lost 1 base, and 15 bases lay between the germline ends.

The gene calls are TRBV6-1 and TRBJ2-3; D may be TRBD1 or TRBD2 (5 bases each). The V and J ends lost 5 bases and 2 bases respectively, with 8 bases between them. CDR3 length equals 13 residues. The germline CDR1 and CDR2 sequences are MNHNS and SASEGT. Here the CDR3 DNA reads TGTGCCAGCAGTCGGGACCCCACAGATACGCAGTATTTT. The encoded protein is CASSRDPTDTQYF.

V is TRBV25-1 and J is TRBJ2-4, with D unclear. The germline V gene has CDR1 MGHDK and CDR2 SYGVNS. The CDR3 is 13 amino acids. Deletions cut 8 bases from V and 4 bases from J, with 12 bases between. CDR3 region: CASAVHLKNIQYF. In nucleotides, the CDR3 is TGTGCCAGCGCTGTGCATCTAAAAAACATTCAGTACTTC.

The CDR3 reads CASSWVDYGYTF. The CDR3 DNA reads TGTGCCAGCAGTTGGGTGGACTATGGCTACACCTTC. The chain combines TRBV7-9 with TRBJ1-2, with no clear D. This CDR3 has 12 residues. CDR1 and CDR2 (germline): SEHNR, FQNEAQ (reference sequence). V lost 6 bases and J lost 3, with 8 bases in between.

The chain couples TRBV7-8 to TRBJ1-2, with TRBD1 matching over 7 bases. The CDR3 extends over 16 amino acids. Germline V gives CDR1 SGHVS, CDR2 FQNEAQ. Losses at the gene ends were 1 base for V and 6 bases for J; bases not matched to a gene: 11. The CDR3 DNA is TGTGCCAGCAGCTTAGACGGGAGACAGGGAAAGGATGGCTACACCTTC. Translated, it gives CASSLDGRQGKDGYTF.

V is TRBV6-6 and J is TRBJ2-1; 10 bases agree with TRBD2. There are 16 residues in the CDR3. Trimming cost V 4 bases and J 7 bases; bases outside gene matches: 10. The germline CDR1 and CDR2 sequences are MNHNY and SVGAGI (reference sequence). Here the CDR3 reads CASSLRPLAGENEQFF. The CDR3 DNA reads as TGTGCCAGCAGTTTACGACCCCTAGCGGGGGAGAATGAGCAGTTCTTC.

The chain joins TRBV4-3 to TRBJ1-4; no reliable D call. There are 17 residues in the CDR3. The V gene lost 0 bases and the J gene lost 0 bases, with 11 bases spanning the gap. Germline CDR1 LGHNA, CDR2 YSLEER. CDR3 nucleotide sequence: TGCGCCAGCAGCCAAGACAGGTCTTCGGCAACTAATGAAAAACTGTTTTTT. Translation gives CASSQDRSSATNEKLFF.